This T cell receptor beta chain emerged from a study of shared clonotypes between healthy human individuals. Study results and caveats: Donor scarcity curtailed the genetic and exposure-history diversity represented herein.

The germline CDR1 and CDR2 sequences are SNHLY and FYNNEI. With 0 bases removed from V and 7 bases from J, the gap between germline ends came to 12 bases. The CDR3 is 14 residues long. It was at deep level that the assay was run. Several immunoSEQ plates held equal portions of the genomic DNA taken from each subset. The table came from immunoSEQ multiplex PCR; TCRdb's copy has only in-frame clones and leaves some out. The table records about 2 million clones, 85% to 95% of them present only once. CD4+ cells yielded CD45RA+ naive and CD45RA-negative memory subsets. Notes on this clone: Its antigen is not known.

This TCR was recovered from a man in his late teens or twenties in good health. What was sequenced was naive CD4+ T cells sorted from blood. Regarding subset: CD45RA+ positively selected. The chain links TRBV2 to TRBJ1-2, with D tentatively TRBD1 (6 bases). The CDR3 region is CASSEAPGAGGYTF. DNA of the CDR3: TGTGCCAGCAGTGAAGCACCGGGGGCGGGTGGCTACACCTTC. Full variable domain (remainder filled in from reference TRBV2 and TRBJ1-2): EPEVTQTPSHQVTQMGQEVILRCVPISNHLYFYWYRQILGQKVEFLVSFYNNEISEKSEIFDDQFSVERPDGSNFTLKIRSTKLEDSAMYFCASSEAPGAGGYTFGSGTRLTVV.